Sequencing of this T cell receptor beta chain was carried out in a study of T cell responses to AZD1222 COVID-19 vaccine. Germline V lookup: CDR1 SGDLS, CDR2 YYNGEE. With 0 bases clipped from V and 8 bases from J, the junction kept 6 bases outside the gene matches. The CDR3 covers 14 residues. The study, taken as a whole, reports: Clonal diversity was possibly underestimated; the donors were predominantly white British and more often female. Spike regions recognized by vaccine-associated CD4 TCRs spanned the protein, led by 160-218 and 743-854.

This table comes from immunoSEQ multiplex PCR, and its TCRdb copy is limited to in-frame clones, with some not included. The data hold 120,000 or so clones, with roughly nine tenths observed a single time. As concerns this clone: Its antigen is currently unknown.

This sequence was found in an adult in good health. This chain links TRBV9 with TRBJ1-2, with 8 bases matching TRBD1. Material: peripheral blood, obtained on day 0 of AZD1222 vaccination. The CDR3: CASSVALQGGGYTF. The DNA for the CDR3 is TGTGCCAGCAGCGTAGCGCTACAGGGGGGAGGCTACACCTTC. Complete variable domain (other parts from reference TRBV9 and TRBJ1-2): DSGVTQTPKHLITATGQRVTLRCSPRSGDLSVYWYQQSLDQGLQFLIQYYNGEERAKGNILERFSAQQFPDLHSELNLSSLELGDSALYFCASSVALQGGGYTFGSGTRLTVV.